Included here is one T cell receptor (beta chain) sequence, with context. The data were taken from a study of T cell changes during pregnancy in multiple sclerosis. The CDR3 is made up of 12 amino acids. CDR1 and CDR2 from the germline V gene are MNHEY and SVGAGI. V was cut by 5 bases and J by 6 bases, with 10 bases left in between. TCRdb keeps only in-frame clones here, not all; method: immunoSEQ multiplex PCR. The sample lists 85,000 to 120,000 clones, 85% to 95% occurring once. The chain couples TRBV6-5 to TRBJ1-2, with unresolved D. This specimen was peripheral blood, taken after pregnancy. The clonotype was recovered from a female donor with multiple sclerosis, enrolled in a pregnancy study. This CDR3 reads CASSTGLDGYTF. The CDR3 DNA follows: TGTGCCAGCAGTACGGGTCTTGATGGCTACACCTTC.